The TCR beta chain described here comes from a study of neoadjuvant anti-PD-1 for oral cavity cancer. About the study: Most patients had three to four biweekly doses of 3 mg/kg nivolumab before resection.

Cohort: HPV-negative, locally advanced oral cavity squamous cell carcinoma patients. No culture or expansion preceded analysis of these blood cells. Blood libraries mostly used roughly 440 ng genomic DNA, six replicates each. Sequencing was performed with immunoSEQ multiplex PCR; in TCRdb, only in-frame clones are kept and a portion is missing. The table shows around 12,000 clones, with over 50% occurring only once. With 7 bases clipped from V and 3 bases from J, the junction kept 3 bases outside the gene matches. The CDR3 is 14 residues long. Per germline, CDR1 MNHNS and CDR2 SASEGT. Sequencing was performed on PBMCs, taken before nivolumab (anti-PD-1) treatment. This receptor was obtained from a person aged 35-79 years with oral cavity squamous cell carcinoma. The V gene is TRBV6-1, the J gene TRBJ2-1; 10 nucleotides agree with TRBD2. This CDR3 reads CASTTSGIYNEQFF. The CDR3 region has the DNA TGTGCCAGCACTACTAGCGGGATCTACAATGAGCAGTTCTTC.